This section outlines one T cell receptor beta chain sequence together with its context. This clone came up once. The specificity of this receptor is unknown. No base qualities exist here, and no much larger clone lies one base off it. The source of the sample is a study of OX40 agonist ivuxolimab in advanced cancers. For the wider study: Ivuxolimab was an agonistic, fully human IgG2 monoclonal antibody directed against OX40 (CD134), a costimulatory receptor. The monotherapy dose-escalation portion (N of about 57 patients) of the phase I ivuxolimab trial is reported in the paper. Of the approximately 50 dose-escalation patients, hepatocellular carcinoma was present in around 20, melanoma in around 15, renal cell carcinoma in 9 and head and neck cancer in 9. Partial responses occurred in three dose-escalation patients, of whom one had hepatocellular carcinoma and two had cutaneous melanoma. Prior anti-PD-1, anti-PD-L1 or anti-CTLA-4 therapy was permitted, and approximately 40% of dose-escalation patients had received checkpoint inhibitors. Intravenous ivuxolimab was administered to patients every 2 weeks at six dose levels: 0.01, 0.1, 0.3, 1.5, 3 and 10 mg/kg. The dose-escalation cohort was almost 85% male with a mean age of roughly 60 years, ranging from roughly 20 to 85. Peripheral TCRbeta sequencing aimed to test whether ivuxolimab altered TCR sequence diversity and caused clonal T-cell expansion.

The trial excluded patients who had a history of autoimmune disease or were on systemic immunosuppression. Peripheral blood for TCR sequencing was drawn from every dose cohort at baseline, at cycle 4 day 1 and at cycle 7 day 1. Samples were obtained from an open-label, multicenter, first-in-human phase I dose-escalation trial of ivuxolimab. Adults with locally advanced or metastatic melanoma, renal cell carcinoma, hepatocellular carcinoma or head and neck squamous cell carcinoma were enrolled in the trial. Before TCR sequencing, CD4+ and CD8+ T cells were separately sorted from peripheral blood. Genomic DNA was extracted from sorted cells for sequencing of the TCRbeta CDR3 region. The immunoSEQ Assay was used to sequence the TCRbeta CDR3 regions. TCRdb took this table from immuneACCESS and kept in-frame rearrangements with V and J called. Such tables lack part of the clones; where checked against another copy, unresolved V genes explain under half of the gap, and the rest is unexplained. The sample profile shows roughly 66,000 clones; 75% to 90% of them were found once. The top ten clonotypes cover 2.5% of the sample.

Overall results and qualifications from the work: Partial responders in the 0.1-3.0 mg/kg groups had among the lowest normalized peripheral clonal expansion, especially among CD8+ T cells. Which antigens the clonally expanded peripheral T cells were specific for was not determined. Low levels of normalized T-cell clonal expansion were also seen in some patients who did not respond. After ivuxolimab, CD8+ T cells had more expanded clones than CD4+ T cells on average. At doses of 0.1 to 3.0 mg/kg, clonal expansion of both CD4+ and CD8+ blood T cells was observed from baseline to week 6.

This clonotype originated in an adult with an advanced solid tumor such as melanoma, head and neck, liver or kidney cancer. Source: CD4+ or CD8+ T cells sorted from blood, taken in a trial of the OX40 agonist ivuxolimab.

The CDR3 reads CASSLLAALNIQYF. The sequenced DNA: TGTGCCAGCAGCTTACTAGCTGCTCTCAACATTCAGTACTTC. The sequence links TRBV11-2 to TRBJ2-4, with TRBD2 perhaps the D gene, on 5 matching bases. V drops 2 bases and J drops 7 bases, leaving 12 bases in between. CDR1 SGHAT and CDR2 FQNNGV were looked up in the germline V gene. The CDR3 starts with the cysteine, ends with the phenylalanine, and has 14 residues. Only the CDR3 portion is preserved as DNA: 42 bases, with reading frame beginning at the first base.